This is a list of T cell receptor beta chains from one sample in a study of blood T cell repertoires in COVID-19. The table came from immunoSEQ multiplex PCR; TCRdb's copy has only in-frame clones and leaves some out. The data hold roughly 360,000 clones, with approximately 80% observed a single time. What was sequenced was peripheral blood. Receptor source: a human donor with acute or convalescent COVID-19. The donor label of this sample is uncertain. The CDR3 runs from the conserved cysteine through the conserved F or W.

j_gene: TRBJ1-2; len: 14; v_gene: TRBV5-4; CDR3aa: CASSLEPRGYGYTF
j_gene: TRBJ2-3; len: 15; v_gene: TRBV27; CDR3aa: CASSLSRGSTDTQYF
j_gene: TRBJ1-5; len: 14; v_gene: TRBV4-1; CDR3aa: CASSQREGNQPQHF
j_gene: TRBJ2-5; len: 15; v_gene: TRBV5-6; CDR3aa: CASSFGEGGRETQYF
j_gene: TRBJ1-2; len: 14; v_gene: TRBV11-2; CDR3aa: CASSLQGQVFGYTF
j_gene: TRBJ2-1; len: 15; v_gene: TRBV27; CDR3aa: CASSRASGSFYEQFF
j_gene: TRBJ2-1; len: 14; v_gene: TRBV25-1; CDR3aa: CASKGQGNLNEQFF
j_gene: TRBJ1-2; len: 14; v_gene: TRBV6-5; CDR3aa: CASRRQGAVYGYTF
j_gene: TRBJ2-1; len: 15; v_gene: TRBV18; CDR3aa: CASSPSGLAGEEQFF
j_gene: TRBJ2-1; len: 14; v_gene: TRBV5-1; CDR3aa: CASMTSGRWGEQFF
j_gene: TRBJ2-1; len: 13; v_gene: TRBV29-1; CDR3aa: CSVITGTSGEQFF
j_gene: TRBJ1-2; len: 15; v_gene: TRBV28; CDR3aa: CASSSPTGTVYGYTF
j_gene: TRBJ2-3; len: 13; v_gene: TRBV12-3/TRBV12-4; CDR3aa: CASSSNHGGVQYF
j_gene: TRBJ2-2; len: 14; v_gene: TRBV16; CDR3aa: CASSQRADTGELFF
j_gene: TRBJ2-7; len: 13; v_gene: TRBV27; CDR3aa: CASSQGATYEQYF
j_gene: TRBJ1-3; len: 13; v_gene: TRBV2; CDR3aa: CASTDNSGNTIYF
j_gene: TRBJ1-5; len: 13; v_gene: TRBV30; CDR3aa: CAWSARGNQPQHF
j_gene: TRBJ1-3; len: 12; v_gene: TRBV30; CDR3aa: CAWSPDGNTIYF
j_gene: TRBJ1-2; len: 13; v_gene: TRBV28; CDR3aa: CASSPSLGMRDTF
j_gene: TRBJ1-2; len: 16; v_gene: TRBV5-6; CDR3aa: CASSGGDRGLVYGYTF
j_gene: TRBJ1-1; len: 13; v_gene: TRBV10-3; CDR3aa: CAISGTANTEAFF
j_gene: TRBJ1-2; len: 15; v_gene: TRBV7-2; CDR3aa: CASSSGTAIYQGYTF
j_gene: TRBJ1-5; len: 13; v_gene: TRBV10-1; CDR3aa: CASSESPGQPQHF
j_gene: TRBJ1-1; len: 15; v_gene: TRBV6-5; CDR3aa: CASSWGGYRNTEAFF
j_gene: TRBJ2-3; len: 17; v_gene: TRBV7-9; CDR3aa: CASSSPPPSASTDTQYF
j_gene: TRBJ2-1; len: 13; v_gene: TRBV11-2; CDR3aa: CASRAGTSHEQFF
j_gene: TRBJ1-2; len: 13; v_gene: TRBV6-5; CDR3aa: CASRRDGYYGYTF
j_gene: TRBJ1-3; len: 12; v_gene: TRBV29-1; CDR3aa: CSGTDSGNTIYF
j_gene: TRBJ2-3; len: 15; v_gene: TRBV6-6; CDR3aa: CASSYSGGEWDTQYF
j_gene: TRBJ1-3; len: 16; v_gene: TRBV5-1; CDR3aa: CASSPRGLSSGNTIYF
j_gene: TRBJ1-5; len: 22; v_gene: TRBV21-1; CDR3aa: CASTPSGNNTFLSRDSNQPQHF
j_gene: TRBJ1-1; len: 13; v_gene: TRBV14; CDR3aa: CASSHLRGSEAFF
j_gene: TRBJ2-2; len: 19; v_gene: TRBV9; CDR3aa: CASSVGLPGGISNTGELFF
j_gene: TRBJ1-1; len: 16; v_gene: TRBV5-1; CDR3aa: CASSLGGHISNTEAFF
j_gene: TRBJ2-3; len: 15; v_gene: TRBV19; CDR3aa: CASSNAGLGTDTQYF
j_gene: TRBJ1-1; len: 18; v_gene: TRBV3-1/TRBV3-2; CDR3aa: CASSQAGRGRLTNTEAFF
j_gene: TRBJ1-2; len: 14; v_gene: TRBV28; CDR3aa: CASSFPGFIRGYTF
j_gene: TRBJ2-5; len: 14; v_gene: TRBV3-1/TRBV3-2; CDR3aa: CASSQDAGQETQYF
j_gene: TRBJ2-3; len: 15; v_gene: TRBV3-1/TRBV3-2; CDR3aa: CASSFVAGGPDTQYF
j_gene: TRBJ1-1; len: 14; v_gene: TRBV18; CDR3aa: CASSWQGDNTEAFF
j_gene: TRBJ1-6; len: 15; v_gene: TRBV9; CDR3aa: CASSPRPSENSPLHF
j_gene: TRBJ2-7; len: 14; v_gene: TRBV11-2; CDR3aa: CASSWTSGSHEQYF
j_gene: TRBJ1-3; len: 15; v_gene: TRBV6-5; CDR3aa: CASSYSGLAGNTIYF
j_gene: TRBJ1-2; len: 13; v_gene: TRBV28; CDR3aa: CASSLGTGPRYTF
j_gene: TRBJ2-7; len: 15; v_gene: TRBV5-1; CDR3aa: CASSLSGGSSYEQYF
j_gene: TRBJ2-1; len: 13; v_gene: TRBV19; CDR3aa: CASSFNWDSEQFF
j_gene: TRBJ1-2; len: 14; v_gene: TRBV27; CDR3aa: CASSWGVVGYGYTF
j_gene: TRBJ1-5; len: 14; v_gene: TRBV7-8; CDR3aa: CASSLARSNQPQHF
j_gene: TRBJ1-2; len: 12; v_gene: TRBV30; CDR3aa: CAWSEGRGGYTF
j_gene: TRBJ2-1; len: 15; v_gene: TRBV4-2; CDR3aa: CASSQGDSDFDEQFF
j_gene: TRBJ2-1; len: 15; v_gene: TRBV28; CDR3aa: CASSPTGGGRNEQFF
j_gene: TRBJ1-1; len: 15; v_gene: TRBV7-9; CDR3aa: CASSWGAGPKTEAFF
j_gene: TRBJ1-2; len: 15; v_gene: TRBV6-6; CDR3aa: CASSSPRTGEYGYTF